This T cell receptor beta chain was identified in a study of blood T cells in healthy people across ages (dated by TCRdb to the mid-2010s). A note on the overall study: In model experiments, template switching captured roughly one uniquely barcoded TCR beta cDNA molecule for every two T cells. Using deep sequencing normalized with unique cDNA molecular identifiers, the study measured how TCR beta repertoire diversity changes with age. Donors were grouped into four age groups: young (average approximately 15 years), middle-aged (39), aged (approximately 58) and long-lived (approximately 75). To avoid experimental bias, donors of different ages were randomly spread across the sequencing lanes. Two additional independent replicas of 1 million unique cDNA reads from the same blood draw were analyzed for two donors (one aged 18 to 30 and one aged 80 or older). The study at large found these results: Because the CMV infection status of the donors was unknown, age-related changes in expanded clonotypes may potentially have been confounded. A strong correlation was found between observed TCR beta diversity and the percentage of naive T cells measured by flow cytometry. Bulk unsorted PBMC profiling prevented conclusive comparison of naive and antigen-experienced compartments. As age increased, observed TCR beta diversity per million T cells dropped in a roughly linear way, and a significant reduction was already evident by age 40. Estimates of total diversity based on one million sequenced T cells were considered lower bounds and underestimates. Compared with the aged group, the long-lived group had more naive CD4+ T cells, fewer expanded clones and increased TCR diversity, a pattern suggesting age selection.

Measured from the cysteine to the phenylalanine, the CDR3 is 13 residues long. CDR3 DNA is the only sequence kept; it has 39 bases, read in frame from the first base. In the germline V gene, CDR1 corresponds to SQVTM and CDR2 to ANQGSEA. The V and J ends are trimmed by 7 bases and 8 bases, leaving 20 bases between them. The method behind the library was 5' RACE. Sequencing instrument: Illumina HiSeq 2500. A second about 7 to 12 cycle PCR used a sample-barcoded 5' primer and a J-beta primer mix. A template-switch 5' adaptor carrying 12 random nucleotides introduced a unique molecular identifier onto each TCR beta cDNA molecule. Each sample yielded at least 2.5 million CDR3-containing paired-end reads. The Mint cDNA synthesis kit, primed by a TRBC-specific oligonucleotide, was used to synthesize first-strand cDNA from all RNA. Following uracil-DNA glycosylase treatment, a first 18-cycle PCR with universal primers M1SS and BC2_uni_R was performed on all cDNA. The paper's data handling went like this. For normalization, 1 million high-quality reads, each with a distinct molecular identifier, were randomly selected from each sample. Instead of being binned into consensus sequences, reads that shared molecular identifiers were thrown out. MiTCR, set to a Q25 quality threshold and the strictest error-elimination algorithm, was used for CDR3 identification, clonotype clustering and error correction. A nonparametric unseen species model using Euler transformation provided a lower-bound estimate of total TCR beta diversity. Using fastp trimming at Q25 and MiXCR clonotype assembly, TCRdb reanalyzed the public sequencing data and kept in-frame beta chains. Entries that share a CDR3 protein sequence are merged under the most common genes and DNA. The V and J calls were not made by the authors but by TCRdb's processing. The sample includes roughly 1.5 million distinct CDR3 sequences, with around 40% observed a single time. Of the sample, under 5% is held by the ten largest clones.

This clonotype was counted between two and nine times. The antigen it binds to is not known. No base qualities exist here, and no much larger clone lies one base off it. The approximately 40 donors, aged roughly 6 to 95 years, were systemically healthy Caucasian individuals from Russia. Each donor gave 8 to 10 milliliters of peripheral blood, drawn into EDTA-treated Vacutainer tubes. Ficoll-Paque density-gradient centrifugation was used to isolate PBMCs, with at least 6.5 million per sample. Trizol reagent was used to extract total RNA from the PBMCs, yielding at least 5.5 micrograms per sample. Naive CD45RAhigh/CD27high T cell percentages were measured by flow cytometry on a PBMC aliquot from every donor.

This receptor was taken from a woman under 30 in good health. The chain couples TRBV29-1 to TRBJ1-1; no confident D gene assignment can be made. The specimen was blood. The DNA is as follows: TGCAGCGCCGCGCGCCAATTTCAGATGGAAGCTTTCTTT. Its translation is CSAARQFQMEAFF.